Given below is one TCR beta chain in context. The trim removed 2 bases at V and 4 bases at J, leaving 15 bases unmatched. This CDR3 has 18 residues. Germline V gene lookup returns CDR1 SGHNT and CDR2 YYREEE (reference sequence). This record comes from a study of shared T cell receptors in the human thymus. Sequenced by immunoSEQ multiplex PCR; TCRdb stores in-frame clones only, minus some. The table includes about 730,000 clones, roughly 85% detected once. The sample also formed part of further work on human thymus T cells. Per that paper: Donors were healthy Finnish infants having corrective surgery for congenital heart defects. Resections that were taken during corrective heart surgery supplied the thymus tissue. Biased V and J segment usage appeared in thymus and peripheral blood. Highly overlapping thymic repertoires among unrelated individuals were reported in related research.

The sequenced sample was thymocytes. The TCR was taken from a girl less than two years old with a congenital heart defect. The genes are TRBV5-4 and TRBJ1-2; 9 nucleotides align to TRBD1. The CDR3 loop reads CASSLARDREDVGYGYTF. The CDR3 DNA sequence: TGTGCCAGCAGCTTAGCCCGGGACAGGGAAGATGTTGGCTATGGCTACACCTTC.